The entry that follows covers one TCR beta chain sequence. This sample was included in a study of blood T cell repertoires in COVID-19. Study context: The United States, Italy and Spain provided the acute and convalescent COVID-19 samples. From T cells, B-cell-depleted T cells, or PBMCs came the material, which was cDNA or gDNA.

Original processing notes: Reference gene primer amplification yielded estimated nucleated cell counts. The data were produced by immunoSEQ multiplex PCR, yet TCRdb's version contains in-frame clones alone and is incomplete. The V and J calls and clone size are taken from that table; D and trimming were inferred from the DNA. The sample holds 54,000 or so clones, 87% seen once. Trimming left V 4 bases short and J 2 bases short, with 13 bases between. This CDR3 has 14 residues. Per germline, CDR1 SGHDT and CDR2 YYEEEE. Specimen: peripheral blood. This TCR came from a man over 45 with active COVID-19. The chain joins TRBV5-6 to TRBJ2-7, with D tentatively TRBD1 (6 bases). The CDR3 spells CASSPAGAPYEQYF. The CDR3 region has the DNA TGTGCCAGCAGCCCGGCAGGGGCTCCCTACGAGCAGTACTTC.